This T cell receptor (beta chain) comes out of a study of T-cell reconstitution after alpha-beta-depleted transplantation in children. This CDR3 comprises 17 residues. Trimming removed 1 base from V and 2 bases from J; junction bases left unmatched: 8. Germline V lookup: CDR1 LGHDT, CDR2 YNNKEL (reference sequence). This clonotype was observed many times. The target antigen is unknown. The authors prepared the TCRbeta library with unique molecular identifiers. TCRdb used MiXCR to reprocess the PCR reads, holding one entry per CDR3 protein. The sample records under 75,000 distinct CDR3 sequences, approximately 11% being singletons. Findings and caveats of the study: Reportedly, roughly two months post-transplant, alpha-beta T cells arose from several hundred expanded graft clones. Recipient T cells and thymic progenitors that survived gave rise to the high TCRbeta diversity observed at day 60 in some patients. A year had passed since transplant, and T-cell counts and diversity by then came mostly from newly produced T cells.

The sequences come from PBMCs, collected before TCRalphabeta/CD19-depleted stem cell transplant. V is TRBV3-1 and J is TRBJ2-3; 8 bases agree with TRBD2. The receptor was isolated from a boy aged 5 to 17 with acute myeloid leukemia, due to receive a stem cell transplant. The CDR3 nucleotides read TGTGCCAGCAGCCAAGTGGGGCTAGCGGGTTTCACAGATACGCAGTATTTT. This codes for CASSQVGLAGFTDTQYF.